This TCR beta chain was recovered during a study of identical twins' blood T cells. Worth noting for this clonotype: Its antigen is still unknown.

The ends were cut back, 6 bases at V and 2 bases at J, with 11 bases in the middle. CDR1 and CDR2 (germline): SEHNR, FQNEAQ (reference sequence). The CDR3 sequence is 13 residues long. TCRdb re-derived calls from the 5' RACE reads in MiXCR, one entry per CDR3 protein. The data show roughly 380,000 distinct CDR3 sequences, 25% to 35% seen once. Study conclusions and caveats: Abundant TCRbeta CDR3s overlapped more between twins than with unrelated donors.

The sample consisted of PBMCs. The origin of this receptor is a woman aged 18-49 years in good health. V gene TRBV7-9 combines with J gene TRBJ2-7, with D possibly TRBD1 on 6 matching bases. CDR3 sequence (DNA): TGTGCCAGCAGACCAACAGGGACCTACGAGCAGTACTTC. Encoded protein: CASRPTGTYEQYF.